Listed below are T cell receptor beta chains from one sample, sequenced in a study of blood T cell repertoires in COVID-19. Here immunoSEQ multiplex PCR was the method, and the copy in TCRdb shows in-frame clones only, minus some. Counted here are under 45,000 clones, about nine tenths occurring once; the ten biggest clones make up over 20%. Source material: peripheral blood. These receptors were collected from a woman aged 80 or over in a cohort sampled during active or convalescent COVID-19. CDR3s include the opening cysteine and the closing phenylalanine or tryptophan. Fields, in order: CDR3 length, V gene, clone size, D gene, J gene, CDR3 DNA, CDR3 protein. A D gene is named only where the DNA matches it firmly. Not every row has a clone size; where given, it reads once, few, many or a size class.

len: 15; v_gene: TRBV6-2/TRBV6-3; abundance: -; d_gene: -; j_gene: TRBJ1-2; CDR3nt: TGTGCCAGCAGTTCGGTCACGCGAAACCCCTATGGCTACACCTTC; CDR3aa: CASSSVTRNPYGYTF
len: 15; v_gene: TRBV19; abundance: -; d_gene: -; j_gene: TRBJ1-2; CDR3nt: TGTGCCAGTAGTATTTTGGGTCGGGGAAACTATGGCTACACCTTC; CDR3aa: CASSILGRGNYGYTF
len: 14; v_gene: TRBV6-5; abundance: -; d_gene: TRBD2; j_gene: TRBJ2-3; CDR3nt: TGTGCCAGCACTCCCGAGGTGCGGGGGACCCGGCAGTATTTT; CDR3aa: CASTPEVRGTRQYF
len: 15; v_gene: TRBV7-2; abundance: -; d_gene: -; j_gene: TRBJ2-1; CDR3nt: TGTGCCAGCAGCTTAGAGGGGTTAATATATGGTGAGCAGTTCTTC; CDR3aa: CASSLEGLIYGEQFF
len: 13; v_gene: TRBV19; abundance: -; d_gene: -; j_gene: TRBJ1-2; CDR3nt: TGTGCCAGTAGTCAGACAGGCGACTATGGCTACACCTTC; CDR3aa: CASSQTGDYGYTF
len: 16; v_gene: TRBV29-1; abundance: -; d_gene: -; j_gene: TRBJ1-2; CDR3nt: TGCAGCGTTGAAGGCACGGAGGTACATAAACTCTATGGCTACACCTTC; CDR3aa: CSVEGTEVHKLYGYTF
len: 16; v_gene: TRBV5-1; abundance: -; d_gene: TRBD2; j_gene: TRBJ2-1; CDR3nt: TGCGCCAGCAGCTGGGACCGACTAGCGGGGGACAATGAGCAGTTCTTC; CDR3aa: CASSWDRLAGDNEQFF
len: 15; v_gene: TRBV4-1; abundance: few; d_gene: -; j_gene: TRBJ1-6; CDR3nt: TGCGCCAGCAGCCAAGAGCTGGCCCGGGAGAGACCCCTCCACTTT; CDR3aa: CASSQELARERPLHF
len: 15; v_gene: TRBV29-1; abundance: -; d_gene: TRBD1; j_gene: TRBJ1-1; CDR3nt: TGCAGCGCCACAAAATTGTGGGACAGGGGGGCTGAAGCTTTCTTT; CDR3aa: CSATKLWDRGAEAFF
len: 13; v_gene: TRBV7-2; abundance: -; d_gene: -; j_gene: TRBJ2-5; CDR3nt: TGTGCCAGCAGCTTAGGGCAGTCGGAGACCCAGTACTTC; CDR3aa: CASSLGQSETQYF
len: 13; v_gene: TRBV6-2/TRBV6-3; abundance: -; d_gene: -; j_gene: TRBJ2-2; CDR3nt: TGTGCCAGCAGTTTATGGAACACCGGGGAGCTGTTTTTT; CDR3aa: CASSLWNTGELFF